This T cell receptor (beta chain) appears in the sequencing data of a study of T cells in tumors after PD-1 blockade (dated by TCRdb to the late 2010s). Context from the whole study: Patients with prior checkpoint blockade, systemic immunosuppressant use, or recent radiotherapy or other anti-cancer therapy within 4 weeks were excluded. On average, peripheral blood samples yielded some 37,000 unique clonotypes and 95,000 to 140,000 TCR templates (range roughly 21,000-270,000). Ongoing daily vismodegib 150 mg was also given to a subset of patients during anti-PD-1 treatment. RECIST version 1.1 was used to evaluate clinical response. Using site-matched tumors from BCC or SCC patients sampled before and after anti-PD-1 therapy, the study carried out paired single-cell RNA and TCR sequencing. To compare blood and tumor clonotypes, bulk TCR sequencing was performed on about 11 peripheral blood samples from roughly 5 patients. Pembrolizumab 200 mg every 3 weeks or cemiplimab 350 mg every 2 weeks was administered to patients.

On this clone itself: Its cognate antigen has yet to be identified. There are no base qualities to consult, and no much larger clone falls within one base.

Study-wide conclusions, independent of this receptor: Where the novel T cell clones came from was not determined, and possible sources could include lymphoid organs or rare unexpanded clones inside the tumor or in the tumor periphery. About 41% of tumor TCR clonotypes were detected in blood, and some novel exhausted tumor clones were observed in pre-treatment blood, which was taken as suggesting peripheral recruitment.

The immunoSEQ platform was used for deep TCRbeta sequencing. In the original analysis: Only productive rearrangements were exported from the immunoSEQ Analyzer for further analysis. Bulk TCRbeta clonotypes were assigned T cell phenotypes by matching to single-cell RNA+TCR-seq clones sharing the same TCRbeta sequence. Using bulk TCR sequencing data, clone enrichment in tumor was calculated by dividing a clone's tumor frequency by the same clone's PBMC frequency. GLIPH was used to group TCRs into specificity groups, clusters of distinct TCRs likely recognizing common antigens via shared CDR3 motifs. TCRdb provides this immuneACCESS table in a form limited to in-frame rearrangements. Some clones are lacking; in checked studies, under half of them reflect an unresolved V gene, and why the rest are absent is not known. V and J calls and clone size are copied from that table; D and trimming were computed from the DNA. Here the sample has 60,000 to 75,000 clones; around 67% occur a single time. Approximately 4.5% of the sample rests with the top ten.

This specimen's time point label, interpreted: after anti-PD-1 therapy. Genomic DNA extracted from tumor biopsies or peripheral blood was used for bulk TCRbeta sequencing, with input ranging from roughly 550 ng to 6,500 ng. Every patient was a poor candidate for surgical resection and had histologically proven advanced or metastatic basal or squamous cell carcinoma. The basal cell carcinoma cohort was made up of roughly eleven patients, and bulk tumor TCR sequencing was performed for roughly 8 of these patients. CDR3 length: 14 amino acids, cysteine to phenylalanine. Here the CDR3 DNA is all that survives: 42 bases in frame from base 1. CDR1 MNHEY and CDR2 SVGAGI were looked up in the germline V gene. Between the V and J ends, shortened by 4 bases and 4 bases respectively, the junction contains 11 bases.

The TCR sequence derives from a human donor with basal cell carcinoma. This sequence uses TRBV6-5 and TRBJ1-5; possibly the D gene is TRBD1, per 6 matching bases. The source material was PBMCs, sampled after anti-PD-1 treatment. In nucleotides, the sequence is TGTGCCAGCAGTTTGGACAGATCGAATCAGCCCCAGCATTTT. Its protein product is CASSLDRSNQPQHF.